The 7 T cell receptor beta chains given below trace back to one sample, sequenced in a study of graft-versus-host responses after intestinal transplantation. Produced via immunoSEQ multiplex PCR; TCRdb's table is partial and in-frame only. The top ten clones hold roughly 6% of a sample with about 92,000 clones, 75% to 95% of them seen once. The antigens these receptors bind are not known. Sequenced material: unstimulated CD8+ T cells sorted from spleen or lymph node cells, taken before intestinal transplant. The origin of the receptors is a human donor who received an intestinal transplant.

The chain has TRBV7-9 and TRBJ2-5; TRBD1 agrees at 10 bases. Germline V gives CDR1 SEHNR, CDR2 FQNEAQ (reference sequence). Losses at the gene ends were 2 bases for V and 2 bases for J; bases not matched to a gene: 5. The CDR3 has 16 amino acids. The CDR3 coding sequence is TGTGCCAGCAGCTTACCAAGGACAGGGGGGCAAGAGACCCAGTACTTC. Encoded protein: CASSLPRTGGQETQYF. Drawing the rest from reference TRBV7-9 and TRBJ2-5, the complete variable domain is DTGVSQNPRHKITKRGQNVTFRCDPISEHNRLYWYRQTLGQGPEFLTYFQNEAQLEKSRLLSDRFSAERPKGSFSTLEIQRTEQGDSAMYLCASSLPRTGGQETQYFGPGTRLLVL.

The CDR3 DNA is TGTGCCAGCAGCTCGGGCGCTCTCGGACAGGCAGGAAACACTGAAGCTTTCTTT. This sequence encodes CASSSGALGQAGNTEAFF. V is TRBV7-3 and J is TRBJ1-1, with 7 bases that match TRBD1. This CDR3 is built from 18 residues. Germline V gene sequence: CDR1 SGHTA, CDR2 FQGTGA. V shed 4 bases, J shed 2 bases, and the junction held 16 bases outside the gene matches.

The chain has TRBV4-1 and TRBJ2-3, with 8 bases matching TRBD1. Per the germline V gene, CDR1 is MGHRA and CDR2 is YSYEKL. The V and J ends lost 4 bases and 0 bases, in that order; junction bases with no gene match: 6. The CDR3 loop spans 16 amino acids. CDR3 nucleotide sequence: TGCGCCAGCAGCCTTCAGGGGGCTTCTAGCACAGATACGCAGTATTTT. Protein sequence: CASSLQGASSTDTQYF.

The V gene is TRBV27, the J gene TRBJ1-2, with 7 bases that match TRBD1. Germline V gene lookup returns CDR1 MNHEY and CDR2 SMNVEV (reference sequence). J gave up 3 bases and V 5 bases, and 6 bases lay outside the gene matches. The CDR3 has 14 amino acids. The CDR3 loop reads CASSPTGWDYGYTF. CDR3 DNA: TGTGCCAGCAGTCCGACAGGGTGGGACTATGGCTACACCTTC.

In this sample, this clone turned up once. This sequence joins TRBV2 and TRBJ1-5, with D possibly TRBD1 on 5 matching bases. Trimming took 1 base from V and 4 from J, leaving 17 bases between them. Germline V lookup: CDR1 SNHLY, CDR2 FYNNEI. The CDR3 length is 17 residues. CDR3 residues: CASSEEGFRWANQPQHF. CDR3 DNA sequence: TGTGCCAGCAGTGAAGAGGGGTTCCGGTGGGCAAATCAGCCCCAGCATTTT.

The rearrangement links TRBV5-4 to TRBJ1-2; no reliable D call. The V gene's germline CDR1 is SGHNT and CDR2 YYREEE (reference sequence). The V and J ends lost 0 bases and 1 base respectively, with 10 bases between them. The CDR3 loop spans 15 amino acids. The CDR3 nucleotides are TGTGCCAGCAGCTTGGACCTCCAAATTAACTATGGCTACACCTTC. Translated: CASSLDLQINYGYTF.

CDR3 in amino acids: CASSPAASNQPQHF. The DNA of the CDR3 is TGTGCCAGCAGTCCCGCGGCTAGCAATCAGCCCCAGCATTTT. The chain combines TRBV27 with TRBJ1-5; D gene uncertain. The CDR3 contains 14 residues. The germline V and J ends were trimmed by 5 bases and 0 bases, with 8 bases remaining between them. Germline values: CDR1 MNHEY, CDR2 SMNVEV (reference sequence).